The sequence of this T cell receptor (beta chain) was determined in a study of shared clonotypes between healthy human individuals. Whole-study results and caveats: The rarefaction results pointed to incomplete sorted-subset sequencing despite large depth.

Authors' data handling: Owing to the provision of junction-only sequences devoid of quality scores by immunoSEQ, filtering differed. This table comes from immunoSEQ multiplex PCR, and its TCRdb copy is limited to in-frame clones, with some not included. Clone size and V and J calls were adopted from that table, with D and trimming inferred from the DNA. The sample carries millions of clones, around 96% recorded once. It was CD45RO-negative cells, positively selected for CCR7, that made up naive CD8 cells, with terminally differentiated effector memory CD45RA+ cells excluded. On this clone: The antigen remains undetermined.

With V trimmed by 5 bases and J by 0 bases, 4 bases remained unmatched. In germline, CDR1 is MNHEY, CDR2 SVGAGI. The CDR3 totals 15 residues. This sequence joins TRBV6-5 and TRBJ2-4; 7 bases fit TRBD2. The clonotype was recovered from a man aged 18 to 30 in good health. Source material: naive CD8+ T cells sorted from blood. The CDR3 coding sequence is TGTGCCAGCAGTCCCATAGCGGGAGCCAAAAACATTCAGTACTTC. It is translated as CASSPIAGAKNIQYF.